The clone carrying this T cell receptor beta chain was detected only a few times. The V gene's germline CDR1 is LGHDT and CDR2 YNNKEL (reference sequence). V lost 0 bases and J lost 4; bases outside the gene matches: 14. This CDR3 is 18 amino acids long. Methods used by the authors: How many nucleated cells were present was estimated from reference gene primer amplification. TCRdb keeps only in-frame clones here, not all; method: immunoSEQ multiplex PCR. V and J calls and clone size are given by that table; D and trimming were obtained from the DNA. In the table there are approximately 150,000 clones, 75% to 90% of which are singletons. These data belong to a study of blood T cell repertoires in COVID-19. As for the study in general: The samples span acute and convalescent COVID-19 from the United States, Italy and Spain. PBMCs, B-cell-depleted T cells, or T cells were the source of the cDNA or gDNA that made up the material.

This TCR came from a man aged 50-60 years with active or convalescent COVID-19. V and J are TRBV3-1 (or the pseudogene TRBV3-2) and TRBJ2-7; 8 bases agree with TRBD2. The sample taken for sequencing was peripheral blood. The CDR3 is CASSQERGGGRTLYEQYF. The CDR3 DNA sequence: TGTGCCAGCAGCCAAGAGAGAGGAGGCGGGAGGACCCTATACGAGCAGTACTTC.